The 31 T cell receptor beta chains below come from one sample, sequenced in a study of T cell responses to AZD1222 COVID-19 vaccine (dated by TCRdb to the early 2020s). The library was prepared using the immunoSEQ multiplex PCR assay. TCRdb mirrors the immuneACCESS table, restricted to in-frame sequences. Some clones are absent from its copies; in checked studies, under half trace to an unresolved V gene, and the reason for the others is unknown. The sample table shows roughly 140,000 clones, and around nine tenths are seen once. The biggest ten clones account for 1.5% to 2% of the sample. The intended sense of this specimen's time point label: baseline before first vaccination. The material was peripheral blood, obtained on day 0 of AZD1222 vaccination. The receptors shown here come from an adult in good health.

The rearrangement joins TRBV6-4 to TRBJ2-1; no definite D call. The germline V and J ends were trimmed by 0 bases and 9 bases, with 12 bases remaining between them. The germline CDR1 and CDR2 sequences are MRHNA and SNTAGT. The CDR3 is 14 residues long. CDR3 nucleotide sequence: TGTGCCAGCAGTGACTCGATCGTTGGTGCTGAGCAGTTCTTC. Its protein is CASSDSIVGAEQFF.

This clone has only one observation. The V and J genes are TRBV4-3 and TRBJ2-5; D is uncertain. The germline V gene has CDR1 LGHNA and CDR2 YSLEER. V was cut by 4 bases and J by 0 bases, with 12 bases left in between. The CDR3 spans 15 residues. This chain's CDR3 is CASSPSVGYQETQYF. The CDR3 region has the DNA TGCGCCAGCAGCCCCAGCGTGGGGTACCAAGAGACCCAGTACTTC.

The chain has TRBV14 and TRBJ2-7; D not resolved. Per the germline V gene, CDR1 is SGHDN and CDR2 is FVKESK. V was pared by 4 bases and J by 2 bases, with 9 bases between. The CDR3 runs to 13 residues. CDR3: CASSLLTAYEQYF. CDR3 in DNA: TGTGCCAGCAGCCTTTTAACAGCCTACGAGCAGTACTTC.

The chain couples TRBV5-1 to TRBJ1-1, with 10 bases lining up with TRBD1. Germline values: CDR1 SGHRS, CDR2 YFSETQ. The CDR3 runs to 17 residues. The J segment lost 4 bases and the V segment lost 5 bases, leaving 14 bases of the junction unmatched. The CDR3 nucleotides are TGCGCCAGCAGTAATCACGGGACAGGGGTGATGAGCACTGAAGCTTTCTTT. Its protein product is CASSNHGTGVMSTEAFF.

The chain uses TRBV12-3 or TRBV12-4 and TRBJ2-5; D gene unclear. The V end lost 5 bases, the J end lost 4 bases, and 11 bases lay between the germline ends. The CDR3 is made up of 13 amino acids. The CDR3 DNA is TGTGCCAGCAGTCCCAGTCCCCTAGAGACCCAGTACTTC. As protein: CASSPSPLETQYF.

The chain recombines TRBV7-9 with TRBJ2-1; D perhaps matches TRBD2 (6 bases). This CDR3 has 12 residues. Germline V gene lookup returns CDR1 SEHNR and CDR2 FQNEAQ (reference sequence). Deletions cut 7 bases from V and 8 bases from J, with 12 bases between. The DNA for the CDR3 is TGTGCCAGCACTCAGCGGGTCGATGAGCAGTTCTTC. It specifies CASTQRVDEQFF.

The CDR3 spells CASSQDATGGIYGYTF. The CDR3 region has the DNA TGCGCCAGCAGCCAAGACGCGACAGGGGGGATCTATGGCTACACCTTC. The V gene is TRBV4-3, the J gene TRBJ1-2; TRBD1 agrees at 9 bases. The germline V gene has CDR1 LGHNA and CDR2 YSLEER. V lost 0 bases and J lost 4; bases outside the gene matches: 6. The CDR3 loop spans 16 amino acids.

The rearrangement uses TRBV7-3 and TRBJ1-1; D unresolved. Deletions cut 0 bases from V and 3 bases from J, with 11 bases between. Germline values: CDR1 SGHTA, CDR2 FQGTGA. This CDR3 region has 15 residues. CDR3: CASSLTLGSYTEAFF. The CDR3 nucleotides read TGTGCCAGCAGCTTAACTCTGGGATCGTACACTGAAGCTTTCTTT.

The chain combines TRBV18 with TRBJ1-2; D gene unclear. The CDR3 has 16 residues. Germline-derived CDR1 and CDR2 are KGHSH and LQKENI. The V and J ends lost 0 bases and 2 bases respectively, with 13 bases between them. CDR3 coding DNA: TGTGCCAGCTCACCACCGGCGGCAGGCGGGAACTATGGCTACACCTTC. The encoded protein is CASSPPAAGGNYGYTF.

V is TRBV2 and J is TRBJ2-1; 7 bases are shared with TRBD2. V was clipped by 11 bases and J by 3 bases; unmatched bases: 10. The CDR3 covers 14 residues. From germline, CDR1 is SNHLY and CDR2 FYNNEI. As DNA, the CDR3 is TGTGCCGATAAGGGCGGGAGCGGCTACAATGAGCAGTTCTTC. Translated, it gives CADKGGSGYNEQFF.

The chain combines TRBV6-5 with TRBJ2-7; TRBD1 aligns across 7 bases. CDR1 and CDR2 from the germline V gene are MNHEY and SVGAGI. V trimming: 10 bases; J trimming: 4 bases; junction bases outside the gene matches: 13. The CDR3 extends over 14 amino acids. The CDR3 sequence is CATHSWDSPYEQYF. CDR3 in DNA: TGTGCCACCCACTCGTGGGACAGTCCATACGAGCAGTACTTC.

The chain uses TRBV11-2 and TRBJ1-1; D gene unclear. CDR1 and CDR2 (germline): SGHAT, FQNNGV. Trimming left V 0 bases short and J 3 bases short, with 8 bases between. The CDR3 is made up of 14 amino acids. CDR3 DNA sequence: TGTGCCAGCAGCTTAGATATGGGGTACACTGAAGCTTTCTTT. As protein: CASSLDMGYTEAFF.

This chain uses TRBV5-4 with TRBJ2-7, with a tentative D call TRBD2 (6 bases). From germline, CDR1 is SGHNT and CDR2 YYREEE (reference sequence). Trimming took off 4 bases at V and 7 bases at J, with 15 bases between the two ends. The CDR3 loop spans 13 amino acids. DNA for the CDR3: TGTGCCAGCAGCCCCTCCGGGAGCAGGGAGCAGTACTTC. This gives the protein CASSPSGSREQYF.

This chain links TRBV6-6 with TRBJ2-7, with TRBD2 matching 8 bases. This CDR3 is 15 amino acids long. V lost 3 bases to trimming and J lost 1 base; unmatched junction nucleotides: 5. Germline CDR1 is MNHNY and CDR2 is SVGAGI (reference sequence). CDR3 sequence: CASSYGTRNSYEQYF. In DNA, the CDR3 is TGTGCCAGCAGTTATGGGACTAGGAATTCCTACGAGCAGTACTTC.

The rearrangement joins TRBV5-8 to TRBJ1-2; D is undetermined. Deletions cut 1 base from V and 4 bases from J, with 14 bases between. The CDR3 runs 15 residues. Germline CDR1 is SGHTS and CDR2 is YDEGEE. The CDR3 DNA reads TGTGCCAGCAGCTTGTCCCGTGGGCGAAGCTATGGCTACACCTTC. Its translation is CASSLSRGRSYGYTF. Using reference TRBV5-8 and TRBJ1-2 for the parts outside the CDR3, the full variable domain is EAGVTQSPTHLIKTRGQQATLRCSPISGHTSVYWYQQALGLGLQFLLWYDEGEERNRGNFPPRFSGRQFPNYSSELNVNALELEDSALYLCASSLSRGRSYGYTFGSGTRLTVV.

The chain couples TRBV2 to TRBJ1-2; D perhaps matches TRBD1 (6 bases). Germline CDR1 reads SNHLY; CDR2 reads FYNNEI. With 4 bases removed from V and 5 bases from J, the gap between germline ends came to 11 bases. CDR3 length equals 13 residues. The CDR3 bases are TGTGCCAGCAGTGGACGGGGGGCATATGGCTACACCTTC. Protein: CASSGRGAYGYTF.

J is TRBJ2-7 and V is TRBV5-4; 9 bases are a match to TRBD1. V shed 1 base and J 2 bases; nucleotides not matched to a gene: 7. This CDR3 has 16 residues. CDR1 is SGHNT and CDR2 is YYREEE in the germline V gene (reference sequence). The CDR3 loop reads CASSLWGQGPPYEQYF. CDR3 DNA sequence: TGTGCCAGCAGCTTGTGGGGACAGGGTCCTCCCTACGAGCAGTACTTC.

In its sample, this clone was seen once. This chain connects TRBV30 to TRBJ1-5; no clear D. This CDR3 has 14 residues. Trimming took 2 bases from V and 0 from J, leaving 8 bases between them. Germline-derived CDR1 and CDR2 are GTSNPN and SVGIG (reference sequence). CDR3 sequence reads: CAWSQSASNQPQHF. CDR3 nucleotides: TGTGCCTGGAGTCAGTCAGCTAGCAATCAGCCCCAGCATTTT.

The chain has TRBV14 and TRBJ1-1, with 7 bases that match TRBD1. Germline loops: CDR1 SGHDN, CDR2 FVKESK. After removal of 0 bases from V and 3 bases from J, the junction contained 4 bases not matched to a gene. The CDR3 is 15 residues long. Here the CDR3 DNA reads TGTGCCAGCAGCCAAGACTGGACAGGCTACACTGAAGCTTTCTTT. Protein product: CASSQDWTGYTEAFF.

V is TRBV5-6 and J is TRBJ2-1; tentative D call: TRBD1 (6 bases). Germline-derived CDR1 and CDR2 are SGHDT and YYEEEE. This CDR3 contains 13 residues. The V and J ends lost 4 bases and 5 bases respectively, with 10 bases between them. CDR3 DNA: TGTGCCAGCAGCCAGGACAGAGACAATGAGCAGTTCTTC. Amino acid sequence: CASSQDRDNEQFF.

This chain joins TRBV7-9 and TRBJ1-5; D is uncertain. The germline gives CDR1 SEHNR, CDR2 FQNEAQ (reference sequence). V shed 5 bases and J shed 1 base, with 9 bases lying between them. This CDR3 has 14 amino acids. CDR3 sequence: CASSDYRSNQPQHF. The CDR3 region has the DNA TGTGCCAGCAGCGACTACAGAAGCAATCAGCCCCAGCATTTT.

This chain connects TRBV5-6 to TRBJ1-1, with D uncertain. This CDR3 contains 13 residues. Trimming removed 3 bases from V and 0 bases from J, with 6 bases in between. Germline CDR1 is SGHDT and CDR2 is YYEEEE. CDR3 in DNA: TGTGCCAGCAGCTCGACGGTGAACACTGAAGCTTTCTTT. Translated, it gives CASSSTVNTEAFF.

The chain is built from TRBV19 and TRBJ2-7; TRBD2 matches at 13 bases. Germline lookup yields CDR1 LNHDA and CDR2 SQIVND (reference sequence). This CDR3 is built from 17 residues. Trimming cost V 3 bases and J 5 bases; bases outside gene matches: 10. CDR3 region: CASSMTSGRSAYHEQYF. The CDR3, as DNA: TGTGCCAGTAGTATGACTAGCGGGAGGTCCGCCTACCACGAGCAGTACTTC.

This clone occurred once. The sample carries other DNA sequences with the same CDR3. This chain uses TRBV9 with TRBJ2-7, with D possibly being TRBD2 (5 bases). The V end was cut by 0 bases, the J end by 3 bases, with 10 bases between. The CDR3 extends over 14 amino acids. Per the germline V gene, CDR1 is SGDLS and CDR2 is YYNGEE. CDR3 sequence (DNA): TGTGCCAGCAGCGTAGGTTCGGGAAACTACGAGCAGTACTTC. Protein: CASSVGSGNYEQYF.

The chain links TRBV7-8 to TRBJ1-5, with a weak D call TRBD1 (5 bases). CDR3 length equals 15 residues. Germline CDR1 reads SGHVS; CDR2 reads FQNEAQ. V lost 3 bases to trimming and J lost 2 bases, with 11 bases between them. In nucleotides, the CDR3 is TGTGCCAGCAGCTTCAAGGGAGGGGGCAATCAGCCCCAGCATTTT. Amino acids: CASSFKGGGNQPQHF.

The chain links TRBV6-1 to TRBJ2-1; 12 bases line up with TRBD2. There are 16 residues in the CDR3. Germline CDR1 is MNHNS and CDR2 is SASEGT. V shed 4 bases and J 4 bases; nucleotides not matched to a gene: 5. The CDR3 DNA is TGTGCCAGCAGTGGTAAACTAGCGGGAGGTTACAATGAGCAGTTCTTC. Its protein product is CASSGKLAGGYNEQFF.

The rearrangement joins TRBV3-1 (or the pseudogene TRBV3-2) to TRBJ1-1, with TRBD1 matching over 9 bases. Per germline, CDR1 LGHDT and CDR2 YNNKEL (reference sequence). The V and J ends lost 4 bases and 0 bases, in that order; junction bases with no gene match: 9. This CDR3 has 17 residues. The CDR3 is CASSPSGTGRMNTEAFF. CDR3 in DNA: TGTGCCAGCAGCCCATCCGGGACAGGGCGGATGAACACTGAAGCTTTCTTT.

This clone has more than one count but fewer than ten. The rearrangement links TRBV19 to TRBJ1-4; D call uncertain. With 3 bases removed from V and 6 bases from J, the gap between germline ends came to 5 bases. The CDR3 is 12 residues long. CDR1 is LNHDA, CDR2 SQIVND, per germline (reference sequence). The CDR3 here is CASSMWDEKLFF. The DNA of the CDR3 is TGTGCCAGTAGTATGTGGGATGAAAAACTGTTTTTT. The full variable domain, with the rest looked up from reference TRBV19 and TRBJ1-4, is DGGITQSPKYLFRKEGQNVTLSCEQNLNHDAMYWYRQDPGQGLRLIYYSQIVNDFQKGDIAEGYSVSREKKESFPLTVTSAQKNPTAFYLCASSMWDEKLFFGSGTQLSVL.

The genes are TRBV4-2 and TRBJ2-2, with 7 positions matching TRBD1. The V gene's germline CDR1 is LGHNA and CDR2 YNFKEQ. This CDR3 has 16 amino acids. V shed 6 bases, J shed 7 bases, and the junction held 14 bases outside the gene matches. This chain's CDR3 is CASSLGDRDDIGELFF. The CDR3 region has the DNA TGTGCCAGCAGTTTGGGCGACAGGGATGACATCGGGGAGCTGTTTTTT.

The gene calls are TRBV19 and TRBJ2-6; TRBD2 might be the D (6 bases). Germline V CDR1 and CDR2: LNHDA, SQIVND (reference sequence). Trimming removed 6 bases at V and 2 bases at J, with 8 bases between. The CDR3 has 14 amino acids. CDR3 sequence reads: CASRGGAGANVLTF. DNA for the CDR3: TGTGCCAGTAGGGGGGGAGCTGGGGCCAACGTCCTGACTTTC. Looking up the rest from reference TRBV19 and TRBJ2-6 gives the full variable domain: DGGITQSPKYLFRKEGQNVTLSCEQNLNHDAMYWYRQDPGQGLRLIYYSQIVNDFQKGDIAEGYSVSREKKESFPLTVTSAQKNPTAFYLCASRGGAGANVLTFGAGSRLTVL.

The chain combines TRBV19 with TRBJ1-3; D gene uncertain. The V gene's germline CDR1 is LNHDA and CDR2 SQIVND (reference sequence). Trimming removed 3 bases at V and 0 bases at J, with 18 bases between. The CDR3 is 18 residues long. The CDR3 region is CASSIFVTVVSSGNTIYF. DNA of the CDR3: TGTGCCAGTAGTATCTTCGTCACGGTGGTGAGCTCTGGAAACACCATATATTTT.